The source of this T cell receptor (beta chain) is a study of T cell responses to AZD1222 COVID-19 vaccine. Study-level findings and limits: Receipt of two AZD1222 doses was followed by a rise in Spike-specific TCR breadth and depth. Only a handful of AZD1222 recipients tested seropositive at baseline. The peak T cell response came first, and repertoires were sampled only after it.

The V gene end was trimmed by 1 base and the J gene end by 0 bases; junction bases not matched to a gene: 13. CDR1 is LGHNT, CDR2 FRNRAP, per germline. The CDR3 contains 19 residues. This table comes from immunoSEQ multiplex PCR, and its TCRdb copy is limited to in-frame clones, with some not included. The data contain roughly 180,000 clones, about 89% of them singletons. This clone has a handful of counts. Its antigen is as yet unknown. The TCR was taken from an adult who received the AZD1222 COVID-19 vaccine. The gene calls are TRBV12-5 and TRBJ1-1; 8 bases are a match to TRBD1. Sequenced material: peripheral blood, taken 28 days after the second AZD1222 dose. The CDR3 loop is CASGLDTGGTTIMNTEAFF. CDR3 bases: TGTGCTAGTGGTTTGGATACAGGGGGTACTACCATCATGAACACTGAAGCTTTCTTT.